Each of the 11 T cell receptor beta chains below was sequenced from the same sample in a study of blood T cell repertoires in COVID-19. Assay: immunoSEQ multiplex PCR; the TCRdb copy retains only in-frame clones and omits some. The table lists over 40,000 clones, around 85% of them singletons. Specimen: peripheral blood. The receptors originated from a woman aged 60-70 years with acute or convalescent COVID-19.

The chain has TRBV6-2 or TRBV6-3 and TRBJ2-2, with 10 bases identical to TRBD1. The CDR3 is 15 amino acids. V gave up 5 bases and J gave up 4 bases; unmatched junction bases: 4. Germline CDR1 is MNHEY and CDR2 is SVGEGT. The CDR3 nucleotides read TGTGCCAGCAGTCGACAGGGGGCGCGCACCGGGGAGCTGTTTTTT. It encodes CASSRQGARTGELFF.

The count of this clone is one. The V call is TRBV5-5, the J call TRBJ1-6; 9 nucleotides line up with TRBD1. V shed 4 bases and J 7 bases; nucleotides not matched to a gene: 6. This CDR3 comprises 15 residues. Germline V lookup: CDR1 SGHKS, CDR2 YYEKEE (reference sequence). In DNA, the CDR3 is TGTGCCAGCAGCCCCCCGACAGGGGGAAATTCACCCCTCCACTTT. Amino acids: CASSPPTGGNSPLHF.

The chain is built from TRBV4-1 and TRBJ2-1; 8 bases map to TRBD1. V was clipped by 6 bases and J by 3 bases; unmatched bases: 7. The CDR3 is made up of 15 amino acids. Germline values: CDR1 MGHRA, CDR2 YSYEKL. CDR3 residues: CASSGAGGIYNEQFF. As DNA, the CDR3 is TGCGCCAGCAGTGGAGCAGGGGGCATCTACAATGAGCAGTTCTTC.

The gene calls are TRBV5-4 and TRBJ2-3; TRBD2 matches at 12 bases. In germline, CDR1 is SGHNT, CDR2 YYREEE (reference sequence). The V segment lost 0 bases and the J segment 2 bases; nucleotides outside the gene matches: 7. The CDR3 runs 18 residues. The CDR3 region has the DNA TGTGCCAGCAGCTTGGTTTCTCTAGCGGGGGGGAACACAGATACGCAGTATTTT. This encodes CASSLVSLAGGNTDTQYF.

The genes are TRBV6-6 and TRBJ2-7, with D tentatively TRBD1 (6 bases). The CDR3 totals 14 residues. Between the trimmed V and J ends, which lost 6 bases and 3 bases, there was a span of 15 bases. Germline lookup yields CDR1 MNHNY and CDR2 SVGAGI (reference sequence). The chain's CDR3 is CASRLQGKFYEQYF. CDR3 bases: TGTGCCAGCAGACTACAGGGTAAATTCTACGAGCAGTACTTC.

The chain joins TRBV14 to TRBJ2-7, with 8 bases matching TRBD1. The CDR3 length is 16 residues. J was trimmed by 4 bases and V by 0 bases; bases with no gene match: 8. Per germline, CDR1 SGHDN and CDR2 FVKESK. CDR3 sequence reads: CASSQDLYRGLYEQYF. The CDR3 nucleotides are TGTGCCAGCAGCCAAGATCTATACAGGGGGTTATACGAGCAGTACTTC.

The rearrangement links TRBV7-8 to TRBJ1-6; 8 nucleotides align to TRBD1. There are 14 residues in the CDR3. The germline CDR1 and CDR2 sequences are SGHVS and FQNEAQ. The V segment lost 4 bases and the J segment 7 bases; nucleotides outside the gene matches: 3. CDR3 sequence reads: CASSSGQGNSPLHF. CDR3 nucleotides: TGTGCCAGCAGCTCCGGACAGGGAAATTCACCCCTCCACTTT.

CDR3 bases: TGTGCCAGCAGCCCCGCCCCGGGGATTTTTGGCTACACCTTC. It codes for CASSPAPGIFGYTF. This sequence joins TRBV5-4 and TRBJ1-2; D unresolved. Trimming removed 4 bases from V and 7 bases from J, with 17 bases in between. CDR3 length: 14 amino acids. Per germline, CDR1 SGHNT and CDR2 YYREEE (reference sequence).

The rearrangement joins TRBV19 to TRBJ1-1; D call uncertain. The CDR3 loop spans 13 amino acids. Germline V gives CDR1 LNHDA, CDR2 SQIVND (reference sequence). Deletions cut 3 bases from V and 3 bases from J, with 8 bases between. The CDR3 reads CASSIKGDTEAFF. The CDR3 nucleotides read TGTGCCAGTAGTATTAAGGGAGACACTGAAGCTTTCTTT.

This chain joins TRBV9 and TRBJ1-4, with 8 bases fitting TRBD1. CDR3 length equals 16 residues. V lost 0 bases and J lost 8; bases outside the gene matches: 9. Germline lookup yields CDR1 SGDLS and CDR2 YYNGEE. CDR3 bases: TGTGCCAGCAGCGTAGCTACCGGGGGGACAGGAGAAAAACTGTTTTTT. Its translation is CASSVATGGTGEKLFF.

The CDR3 here is CASSVGTSGESKGREQFF. DNA for the CDR3: TGTGCCAGCAGCGTCGGGACTAGCGGGGAGAGTAAGGGAAGGGAGCAGTTCTTC. J is TRBJ2-1 and V is TRBV9, with 13 bases identical to TRBD2. Germline V gene sequence: CDR1 SGDLS, CDR2 YYNGEE. Trimming at V came to 2 bases and at J to 10 bases, leaving 15 bases not matched to a gene. The CDR3 covers 18 residues.